One and the same sample provided the 22 T cell receptor beta chains below, sequenced in a study of CD8 T cells in Susac syndrome. RNA in amounts of roughly 0.45 to 1 ug was reverse transcribed with random hexamers. TCRdb recomputed calls from the immunoSEQ multiplex PCR reads with MiXCR, one row per CDR3 protein. The sample consists of fewer than 80,000 distinct CDR3 sequences, roughly 94% of them appearing once. The specimen sequenced was CD8+ T cells from PBMCs. These receptors were collected from a human donor in good health.

This chain joins TRBV20-1 and TRBJ2-7; 9 bases align to TRBD2. Trimming took 3 bases from V and 2 from J; bases not matched to a gene: 5. CDR3 length: 14 amino acids. The V gene's germline CDR1 is DFQATT and CDR2 SNEGSKA (reference sequence). CDR3 sequence: CSASTQRGAYEQYF. CDR3 in DNA: TGCAGTGCTAGTACCCAGCGGGGGGCCTACGAGCAGTACTTC.

V is TRBV7-9 and J is TRBJ2-1; TRBD2 aligns across 8 bases. Per the germline V gene, CDR1 is SEHNR and CDR2 is FQNEAQ (reference sequence). The CDR3 extends over 14 amino acids. This chain's CDR3 is CAVGGGPSYNEQFF. In DNA form, the CDR3 reads TGTGCGGTCGGGGGGGGACCCTCCTACAATGAGCAGTTCTTC.

The chain links TRBV6-1 to TRBJ1-2; unclear D gene. Germline CDR1 MNHNS, CDR2 SASEGT. The CDR3 sequence is 13 residues long. The ends were cut back, 10 bases at V and 4 bases at J, with 16 bases in the middle. The CDR3 region is CATHPVGPYGYTF. CDR3 coding DNA: TGTGCCACCCACCCCGTGGGCCCCTATGGCTACACCTTC.

The chain links TRBV7-2 to TRBJ2-7; D is unresolved. The germline gives CDR1 SGHTA, CDR2 FQGNSA. The CDR3 contains 13 residues. V was shortened by 2 bases and J by 1 base, with 6 bases between the two germline ends. The CDR3 DNA is TGTGCCAGCAGCTTATGGGTGTCCTACGAGCAGTACGTC. Residues: CASSLWVSYEQYV.

CDR3 sequence reads: CASSQDRTGGMDTQYF. CDR3 nucleotides: TGCGCCAGCAGCCAAGATAGAACAGGGGGGATGGATACGCAGTATTTT. J is TRBJ2-3 and V is TRBV4-1; 8 bases are a match to TRBD1. Germline CDR1 reads MGHRA; CDR2 reads YSYEKL. The CDR3 runs 16 residues. The junction had 8 bases not matched to a gene; V was cut back by 0 bases and J by 6 bases.

The V gene is TRBV7-2, the J gene TRBJ1-5; D gene ambiguous. Trimming pared 5 bases from V and 4 bases from J, leaving 18 bases between. Germline-derived CDR1 and CDR2 are SGHTA and FQGNSA. The CDR3 runs to 16 residues. CDR3 in amino acids: CASSRGLGGVNQPQHF. Written as DNA, the CDR3 is TGTGCCAGCAGCCGAGGCCTGGGTGGGGTTAATCAGCCCCAGCATTTT.

This sequence joins TRBV27 and TRBJ2-7; D is perhaps TRBD1 (6 bases). The CDR3 covers 13 residues. Trimming pared 6 bases from V and 6 bases from J, leaving 15 bases between. Germline CDR1 and CDR2: MNHEY and SMNVEV (reference sequence). The CDR3 DNA reads TGTGCCAGCAGCTCACCCAGGGGAATCGAGCAGTACTTC. It codes for CASSSPRGIEQYF.

The V call is TRBV5-1, the J call TRBJ2-1; 8 bases are a match to TRBD1. This CDR3 comprises 16 residues. V lost 2 bases, J lost 7 bases, and 11 bases stayed unmatched. The germline gives CDR1 SGHRS, CDR2 YFSETQ. The CDR3 nucleotides are TGCGCCAGCAGCTTCTTAACCGGACAGGGTAGAAATGAGCAGTTCTTC. Translated, it gives CASSFLTGQGRNEQFF.

The V and J genes are TRBV14 and TRBJ1-2; D remains unclear. This CDR3 is 12 amino acids long. Trimming stripped 1 base from V and 5 bases from J, with 5 bases between. Germline values: CDR1 SGHDN, CDR2 FVKESK. The CDR3 bases are TGTGCCAGCAGCCAAGTGGGTTATGGCTACACCTTC. This translates into CASSQVGYGYTF. The full variable domain, completed using reference TRBV14 and TRBJ1-2, is EAGVTQFPSHSVIEKGQTVTLRCDPISGHDNLYWYRRVMGKEIKFLLHFVKESKQDESGMPNNRFLAERTGGTYSTLKVQPAELEDSGVYFCASSQVGYGYTFGSGTRLTVV.

This chain joins TRBV7-9 and TRBJ2-5; 13 bases are a match to TRBD2. With 5 bases clipped from V and 2 bases from J, the junction kept 2 bases outside the gene matches. Per the germline V gene, CDR1 is SEHNR and CDR2 is FQNEAQ (reference sequence). This CDR3 has 15 residues. The CDR3 loop is CASSATSGGQETQYF. The CDR3 DNA reads TGTGCCAGCAGCGCGACTAGCGGGGGGCAAGAGACCCAGTACTTC. The full variable domain, with the rest looked up from reference TRBV7-9 and TRBJ2-5, is DTGVSQNPRHKITKRGQNVTFRCDPISEHNRLYWYRQTLGQGPEFLTYFQNEAQLEKSRLLSDRFSAERPKGSFSTLEIQRTEQGDSAMYLCASSATSGGQETQYFGPGTRLLVL.

This clonotype was counted between two and nine times. The chain uses TRBV12-3 or TRBV12-4 and TRBJ2-1; 12 bases agree with TRBD2. The CDR3 totals 15 residues. V lost 5 bases and J lost 7; bases outside the gene matches: 6. The CDR3 sequence is CASSPPSGGANEQFF. The CDR3 bases are TGTGCCAGCAGTCCTCCTAGCGGGGGGGCGAATGAGCAGTTCTTC.

The gene calls are TRBV7-6 and TRBJ2-7; a weak D match, TRBD1 (6 bases). CDR1 SGHVS and CDR2 FNYEAQ come from the germline V gene. Between the trimmed V and J ends, which lost 3 bases and 2 bases, there was a span of 11 bases. The CDR3 loop spans 14 amino acids. This chain's CDR3 is CASSLTTGTYEQYF. The CDR3 bases are TGTGCCAGCAGCTTGACGACAGGAACCTACGAGCAGTACTTC.

This chain uses TRBV6-2 or TRBV6-3 with TRBJ2-1, with TRBD2 matching over 14 bases. V shed 5 bases, J shed 6 bases, and the junction held 3 bases outside the gene matches. This CDR3 contains 15 residues. Germline V gene sequence: CDR1 MNHEY, CDR2 SVGEGT. The CDR3 DNA is TGTGCCAGCAGTGAGGGACTAGCGGGGGCCAATGAGCAGTTCTTC. This codes for CASSEGLAGANEQFF.

The chain links TRBV7-9 to TRBJ1-1, with D possibly being TRBD1 (6 bases). Germline values: CDR1 SEHNR, CDR2 FQNEAQ (reference sequence). The germline V and J ends were trimmed by 3 bases and 1 base, with 9 bases remaining between them. This CDR3 is built from 14 residues. The DNA for the CDR3 is TGTGCCAGCAGCTTCTGGGACACGAACACTGAAGCTTTCTTT. This gives the protein CASSFWDTNTEAFF. Supplemented by reference TRBV7-9 and TRBJ1-1, the full variable domain reads DTGVSQNPRHKITKRGQNVTFRCDPISEHNRLYWYRQTLGQGPEFLTYFQNEAQLEKSRLLSDRFSAERPKGSFSTLEIQRTEQGDSAMYLCASSFWDTNTEAFFGQGTRLTVV.

This clonotype was counted a single time. The genes are TRBV28 and TRBJ1-5; possibly TRBD1 for D (6 bases). V lost 6 bases and J 2 bases, leaving 14 bases between the germline ends. This CDR3 is 15 amino acids long. From germline, CDR1 is MDHEN and CDR2 SYDVKM. The CDR3, as DNA: TGTGCCAGCAGGGAAACAGGGTTTCGCAATCAGCCCCAGCATTTT. Translated: CASRETGFRNQPQHF.

V usage is TRBV15 and J usage is TRBJ1-1; 7 positions match TRBD1. V shed 0 bases and J 4 bases; nucleotides not matched to a gene: 2. Germline V gene data show CDR1 as LNHNV and CDR2 as YYDKDF (reference sequence). There are 14 residues in the CDR3. In nucleotides, the CDR3 is TGTGCCACCAGCAGAGACAGGGGGGGCACTGAAGCTTTCTTT. It translates to CATSRDRGGTEAFF.

The rearrangement joins TRBV4-1 to TRBJ2-7; D call uncertain. The germline gives CDR1 MGHRA, CDR2 YSYEKL. V was shortened by 0 bases and J by 3 bases, with 9 bases between the two germline ends. The CDR3 has 14 amino acids. The CDR3 is CASSQEDTLYEQYV. CDR3 bases: TGCGCCAGCAGCCAAGAAGACACCCTCTACGAGCAGTACGTC.

The chain joins TRBV7-9 to TRBJ2-5; no definite D call. The germline V gene has CDR1 SEHNR and CDR2 FQNEAQ (reference sequence). Trimming pared 2 bases from V and 3 bases from J, leaving 7 bases between. The CDR3 has 13 amino acids. CDR3 sequence reads: CASSLRREETQYF. The CDR3 DNA reads TGTGCCAGCAGCTTAAGAAGGGAAGAGACCCAGTACTTC.

The chain employs TRBV2 and TRBJ2-2; a possible D gene is TRBD2 (5 bases). CDR1 and CDR2 (germline): SNHLY, FYNNEI. The CDR3 totals 18 residues. V was pared by 4 bases and J by 1 base, with 19 bases between. In nucleotides, the CDR3 is TGTGCCAGCAGTGGGCGGCAGCTGGAGGTTGGGAACACCGGGGAGCTGTTTTTT. This gives the protein CASSGRQLEVGNTGELFF.

This chain connects TRBV5-6 to TRBJ1-1; no clear D gene. The CDR3 runs 13 residues. Germline loops: CDR1 SGHDT, CDR2 YYEEEE. V was pared by 3 bases and J by 8 bases, with 14 bases between. CDR3 bases: TGTGCCAGCAGCTATACAGCGTATCTAGAAGCTTTCTTT. It is translated as CASSYTAYLEAFF.

The gene calls are TRBV7-8 and TRBJ2-1; D gene uncertain. V was clipped by 2 bases and J by 4 bases, with 21 bases between them. Germline-derived CDR1 and CDR2 are SGHVS and FQNEAQ. This CDR3 region has 18 residues. The CDR3 nucleotides read TGTGCCAGCAGCTTACCTCCCTTGGATATCGTAGGATACAATGAGCAGTTCTTC. Its translation is CASSLPPLDIVGYNEQFF.

This chain uses TRBV27 with TRBJ1-2; 8 bases are shared with TRBD1. The CDR3 has 15 amino acids. After removal of 6 bases from V and 6 bases from J, the junction contained 12 bases not matched to a gene. In germline, CDR1 is MNHEY, CDR2 SMNVEV (reference sequence). CDR3 coding DNA: TGTGCCAGCAGCCATATCGGGACAGGTCTTGATGGCTACACCTTC. Protein product: CASSHIGTGLDGYTF.